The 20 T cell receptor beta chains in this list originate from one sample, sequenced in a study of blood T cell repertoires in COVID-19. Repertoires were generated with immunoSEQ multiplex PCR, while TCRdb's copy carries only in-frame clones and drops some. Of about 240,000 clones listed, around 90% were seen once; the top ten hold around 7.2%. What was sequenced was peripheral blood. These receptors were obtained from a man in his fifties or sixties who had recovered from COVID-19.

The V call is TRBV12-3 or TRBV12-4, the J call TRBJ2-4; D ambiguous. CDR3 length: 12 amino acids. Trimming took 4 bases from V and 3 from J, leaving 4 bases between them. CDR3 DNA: TGTGCCAGCAGTTCATTCAAAAACATTCAGTACTTC. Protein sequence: CASSSFKNIQYF.

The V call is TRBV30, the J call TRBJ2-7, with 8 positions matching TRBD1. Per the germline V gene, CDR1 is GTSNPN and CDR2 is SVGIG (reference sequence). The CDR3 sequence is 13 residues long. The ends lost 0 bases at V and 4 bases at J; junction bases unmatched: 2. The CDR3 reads CAWSVQGVYEQYF. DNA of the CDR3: TGTGCCTGGAGTGTACAGGGGGTTTACGAGCAGTACTTC.

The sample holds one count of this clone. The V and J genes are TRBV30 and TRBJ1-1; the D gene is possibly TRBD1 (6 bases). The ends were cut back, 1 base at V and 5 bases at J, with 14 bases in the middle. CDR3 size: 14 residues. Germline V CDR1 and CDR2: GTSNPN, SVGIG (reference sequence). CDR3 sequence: CAWSGEQGQTEAFF. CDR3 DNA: TGTGCCTGGAGTGGGGAACAGGGTCAAACTGAAGCTTTCTTT. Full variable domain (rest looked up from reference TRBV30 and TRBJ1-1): SQTIHQWPATLVQPVGSPLSLECTVEGTSNPNLYWYRQAAGRGLQLLFYSVGIGQISSEVPQNLSASRPQDRQFILSSKKLLLSDSGFYLCAWSGEQGQTEAFFGQGTRLTVV.

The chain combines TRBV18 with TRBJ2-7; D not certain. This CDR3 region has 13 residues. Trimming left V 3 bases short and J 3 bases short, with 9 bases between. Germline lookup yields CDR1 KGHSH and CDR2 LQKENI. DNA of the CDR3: TGTGCCAGCTCACCGTATCGAGGCTACGAGCAGTACGTC. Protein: CASSPYRGYEQYV.

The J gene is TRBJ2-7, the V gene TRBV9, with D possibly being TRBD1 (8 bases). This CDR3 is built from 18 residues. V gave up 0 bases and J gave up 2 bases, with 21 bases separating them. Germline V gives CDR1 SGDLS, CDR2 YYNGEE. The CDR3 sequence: CASSVGDRGGLFPYEQYF. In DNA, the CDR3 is TGTGCCAGCAGCGTAGGAGACAGGGGAGGGCTGTTTCCCTACGAGCAGTACTTC.

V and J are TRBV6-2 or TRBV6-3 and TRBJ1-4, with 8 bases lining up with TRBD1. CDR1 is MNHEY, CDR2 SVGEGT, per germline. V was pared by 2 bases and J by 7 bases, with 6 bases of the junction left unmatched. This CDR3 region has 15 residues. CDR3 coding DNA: TGTGCCAGCAGTTACCTACAGGGGGGAGCTGAAAAACTGTTTTTT. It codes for CASSYLQGGAEKLFF.

CDR3: CASSPPSRGETQYF. The CDR3 coding sequence is TGTGCCAGCTCACCACCGAGCAGGGGCGAGACCCAGTACTTC. This chain uses TRBV18 with TRBJ2-5, with D perhaps matching TRBD1 (6 bases). From germline, CDR1 is KGHSH and CDR2 LQKENI. The CDR3 has 14 amino acids. Trimming pared 0 bases from V and 5 bases from J, leaving 10 bases between. Complete variable domain (other parts from reference TRBV18 and TRBJ2-5): NAGVMQNPRHLVRRRGQEARLRCSPMKGHSHVYWYRQLPEEGLKFMVYLQKENIIDESGMPKERFSAEFPKEGPSILRIQQVVRGDSAAYFCASSPPSRGETQYFGPGTRLLVL.

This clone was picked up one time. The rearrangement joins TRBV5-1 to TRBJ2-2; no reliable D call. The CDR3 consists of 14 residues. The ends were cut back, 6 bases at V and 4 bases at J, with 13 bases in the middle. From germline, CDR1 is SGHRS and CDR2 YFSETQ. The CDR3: CASIQAPRTGELFF. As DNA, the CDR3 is TGCGCCAGCATTCAGGCTCCGCGCACCGGGGAGCTGTTTTTT.

The DNA for the CDR3 is TGTGCCAGCAGCTTAGGGGACAGGGTCGAGCAGTACTTC. Protein sequence: CASSLGDRVEQYF. V and J are TRBV7-6 and TRBJ2-7; TRBD1 agrees at 9 bases. The CDR3 is 13 amino acids. CDR1 is SGHVS and CDR2 is FNYEAQ in the germline V gene. The trim removed 1 base at V and 6 bases at J, leaving 1 base unmatched.

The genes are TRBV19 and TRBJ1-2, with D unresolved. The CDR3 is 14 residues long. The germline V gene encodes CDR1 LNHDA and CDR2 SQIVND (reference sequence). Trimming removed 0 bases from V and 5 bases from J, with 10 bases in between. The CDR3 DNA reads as TGTGCCAGTAGTATAGATACGGCGGGGTATGGCTACACCTTC. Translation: CASSIDTAGYGYTF.

The CDR3 loop is CASTMTSGGREDTQYF. The CDR3, as DNA: TGTGCCAGCACCATGACTAGCGGGGGGCGGGAGGATACGCAGTATTTT. The chain has TRBV6-6 and TRBJ2-3, with TRBD2 matching 13 bases. From germline, CDR1 is MNHNY and CDR2 SVGAGI (reference sequence). This CDR3 is built from 16 residues. The trim removed 7 bases at V and 6 bases at J, leaving 10 bases unmatched.

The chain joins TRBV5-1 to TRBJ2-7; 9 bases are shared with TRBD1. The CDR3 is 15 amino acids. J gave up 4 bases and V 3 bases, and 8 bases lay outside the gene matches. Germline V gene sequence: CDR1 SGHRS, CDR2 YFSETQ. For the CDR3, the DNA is TGCGCCAGCAGCTCCCGGGACAGGGAAGGGTACGAGCAGTACTTC. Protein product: CASSSRDREGYEQYF.

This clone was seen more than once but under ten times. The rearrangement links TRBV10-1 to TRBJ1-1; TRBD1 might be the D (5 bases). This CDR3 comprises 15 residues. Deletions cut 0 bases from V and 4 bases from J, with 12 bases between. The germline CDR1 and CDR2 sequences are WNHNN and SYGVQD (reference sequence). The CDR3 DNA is TGCGCCAGCAGTGAGTCTCCAGGGTGGTCCACTGAAGCTTTCTTT. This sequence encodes CASSESPGWSTEAFF.

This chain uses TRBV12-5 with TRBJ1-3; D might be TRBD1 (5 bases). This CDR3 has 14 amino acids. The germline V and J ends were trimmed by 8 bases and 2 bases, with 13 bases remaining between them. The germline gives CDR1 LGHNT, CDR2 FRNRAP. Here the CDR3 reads CASIAGQAGNTIYF. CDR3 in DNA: TGTGCTAGTATTGCAGGGCAAGCTGGAAACACCATATATTTT.

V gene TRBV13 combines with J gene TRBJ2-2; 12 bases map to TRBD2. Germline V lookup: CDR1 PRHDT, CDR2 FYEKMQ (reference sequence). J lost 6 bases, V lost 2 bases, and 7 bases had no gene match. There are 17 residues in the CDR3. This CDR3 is CASSLSPLAGGPGELFF. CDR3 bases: TGTGCCAGCAGCTTAAGCCCGCTAGCGGGGGGGCCCGGGGAGCTGTTTTTT.

CDR3 amino acids: CASSLTTGIGNTIYF. CDR3 nucleotides: TGTGCCAGCAGCTTAACGACAGGTATCGGAAACACCATATATTTT. V and J are TRBV7-9 and TRBJ1-3; perhaps TRBD1 as D (6 bases). The CDR3 covers 15 residues. With 2 bases removed from V and 4 bases from J, the gap between germline ends came to 12 bases. Germline CDR1 is SEHNR and CDR2 is FQNEAQ (reference sequence). The entire variable domain, with the rest obtained from reference TRBV7-9 and TRBJ1-3, is as follows: DTGVSQNPRHKITKRGQNVTFRCDPISEHNRLYWYRQTLGQGPEFLTYFQNEAQLEKSRLLSDRFSAERPKGSFSTLEIQRTEQGDSAMYLCASSLTTGIGNTIYFGEGSWLTVV.

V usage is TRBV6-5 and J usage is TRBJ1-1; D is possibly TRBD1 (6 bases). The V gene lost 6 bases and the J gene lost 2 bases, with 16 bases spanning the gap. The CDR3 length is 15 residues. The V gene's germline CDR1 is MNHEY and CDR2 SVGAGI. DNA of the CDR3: TGTGCCAGCAGCCGAGGACAGTTGACAAACACTGAAGCTTTCTTT. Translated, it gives CASSRGQLTNTEAFF.

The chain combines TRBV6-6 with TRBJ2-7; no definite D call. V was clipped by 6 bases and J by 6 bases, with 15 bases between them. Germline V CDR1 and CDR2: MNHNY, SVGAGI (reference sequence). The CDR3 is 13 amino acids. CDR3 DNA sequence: TGTGCCAGCAGCACTCACCCTGGAGTCGAGCAGTACTTC. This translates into CASSTHPGVEQYF.

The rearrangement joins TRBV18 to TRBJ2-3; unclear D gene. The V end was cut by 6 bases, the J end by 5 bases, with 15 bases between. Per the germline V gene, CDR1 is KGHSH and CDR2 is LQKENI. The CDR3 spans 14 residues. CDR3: CASSPLSAGDTQYF. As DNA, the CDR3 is TGTGCCAGCTCGCCTCTCTCAGCAGGAGATACGCAGTATTTT.

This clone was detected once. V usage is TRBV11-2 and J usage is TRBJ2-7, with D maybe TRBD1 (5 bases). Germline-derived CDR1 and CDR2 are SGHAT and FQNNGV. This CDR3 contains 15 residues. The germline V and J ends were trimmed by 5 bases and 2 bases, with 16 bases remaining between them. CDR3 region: CASSPGDSQPYEQYF. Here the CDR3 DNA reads TGTGCCAGCAGCCCAGGTGACAGTCAACCCTACGAGCAGTACTTC. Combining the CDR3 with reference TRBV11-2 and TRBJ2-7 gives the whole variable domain EAGVAQSPRYKIIEKRQSVAFWCNPISGHATLYWYQQILGQGPKLLIQFQNNGVVDDSQLPKDRFSAERLKGVDSTLKIQPAKLEDSAVYLCASSPGDSQPYEQYFGPGTRLTVT.